This TCR beta chain was documented in a study of T cell responses to AZD1222 COVID-19 vaccine. General study findings and limits: The CD4 TCRs associated with vaccination extended across spike and predominated at 160-218 and 743-854.

The CDR3 sequence is 14 residues long. Trimming took off 3 bases at V and 7 bases at J, with 15 bases between the two ends. Germline V lookup: CDR1 SGHTA, CDR2 FQGNSA. TCRdb keeps only in-frame clones here, not all; method: immunoSEQ multiplex PCR. The table records some 150,000 clones, 92% of them present only once. Points on this clone: Its antigen is not known.

This sequence was found in an adult in good health. This specimen consisted of peripheral blood, obtained on day 0 of AZD1222 vaccination. The chain combines TRBV7-2 with TRBJ1-1; weak D call: TRBD1 (6 bases). CDR3 coding DNA: TGTGCCAGCAGCTTCGCCCAGGGGCTTGGTGAAGCTTTCTTT. Translation gives CASSFAQGLGEAFF.